This entry lists 23 T cell receptor beta chains sequenced from one sample in a study of technical replicates of blood from a handful of donors. The data were produced by immunoSEQ multiplex PCR, yet TCRdb's version contains in-frame clones alone and is incomplete. The sample contains approximately 70,000 clones, roughly 98% of which appear only once. The sequenced sample consisted of T cells isolated from PBMCs. Receptors were obtained from a human donor in good health.

The gene calls are TRBV5-1 and TRBJ2-7, with 8 bases that match TRBD1. The junction had 10 bases not matched to a gene; V was cut back by 7 bases and J by 1 base. Germline CDR1 and CDR2: SGHRS and YFSETQ. The CDR3 loop spans 15 amino acids. The CDR3 DNA reads TGCGCCAGCGCACCCCAGGGGGCCTCGTCCTACGAGCAGTACTTC. Translating gives CASAPQGASSYEQYF.

This chain joins TRBV6-1 and TRBJ2-7; no clear D gene. Trimming cost V 6 bases and J 5 bases, with 5 bases left between them. This CDR3 region has 10 residues. Germline-derived CDR1 and CDR2 are MNHNS and SASEGT. Written as DNA, the CDR3 is TGTGCCAGCAGGCAGAACGAGCAGTACTTC. Protein sequence: CASRQNEQYF.

The chain is built from TRBV7-2 and TRBJ2-7; TRBD2 is a possible D gene (5 bases). The CDR3 contains 14 residues. The germline CDR1 and CDR2 sequences are SGHTA and FQGNSA. Between the trimmed V and J ends, which lost 1 base and 3 bases, there was a span of 10 bases. CDR3 bases: TGTGCCAGCAGCTTAGAGGGAGTAGTCTACGAGCAGTACTTC. Its translation is CASSLEGVVYEQYF.

The rearrangement joins TRBV6-1 to TRBJ1-1, with D possibly being TRBD1 (6 bases). The CDR3 is made up of 16 amino acids. The V gene's germline CDR1 is MNHNS and CDR2 SASEGT. V lost 1 base and J lost 7, with 19 bases in between. The CDR3 reads CASSEVAQGWVVEAFF. The CDR3 region has the DNA TGTGCCAGCAGTGAAGTCGCACAGGGCTGGGTGGTTGAAGCTTTCTTT.

The V and J genes are TRBV7-9 and TRBJ1-1; a weak D match, TRBD1 (6 bases). The CDR3 has 16 amino acids. Germline V gene lookup returns CDR1 SEHNR and CDR2 FQNEAQ (reference sequence). V gave up 4 bases and J gave up 4 bases, with 19 bases separating them. The CDR3: CASSSSRGAQSTEAFF. In DNA, the CDR3 is TGTGCCAGCAGCTCAAGCCGGGGGGCGCAGAGCACTGAAGCTTTCTTT.

V is TRBV29-1 and J is TRBJ1-2, with 7 bases aligning to TRBD1. J lost 1 base, V lost 6 bases, and 5 bases had no gene match. Germline V gene lookup returns CDR1 SQVTM and CDR2 ANQGSEA. The CDR3 spans 13 residues. The DNA of the CDR3 is TGCAGCGTACACGGGACAGTTAACTATGGCTACACCTTC. Its protein is CSVHGTVNYGYTF.

The chain carries TRBV29-1 and TRBJ1-2, with TRBD1 identical over 7 bases. J gave up 4 bases and V 1 base, and 0 bases lay outside the gene matches. This CDR3 comprises 12 residues. CDR1 and CDR2 (germline): SQVTM, ANQGSEA. The CDR3 DNA sequence: TGCAGCGTTGAAGGACAGGGCTATGGCTACACCTTC. It codes for CSVEGQGYGYTF.

The V call is TRBV6-1, the J call TRBJ1-1, with D tentatively TRBD1 (5 bases). CDR3 length: 13 residues. V dropped 8 bases and J dropped 6 bases, with 16 bases sitting between them. The V gene's germline CDR1 is MNHNS and CDR2 SASEGT. The chain's CDR3 is CASDAGRVAEAFF. In nucleotides, the CDR3 is TGTGCCAGCGATGCAGGGAGGGTCGCTGAAGCTTTCTTT.

The chain has TRBV7-9 and TRBJ1-3; the match to TRBD1 covers 9 bases. The CDR3 contains 14 residues. Germline CDR1 SEHNR, CDR2 FQNEAQ (reference sequence). V shed 2 bases, J shed 7 bases, and the junction held 3 bases outside the gene matches. CDR3 DNA sequence: TGTGCCAGCAGCTTAACAGGGGGCGCGAACACCATATATTTT. Its translation is CASSLTGGANTIYF.

The chain couples TRBV2 to TRBJ2-7, with D tentatively TRBD2 (6 bases). V was cut by 11 bases and J by 3 bases, with 23 bases left in between. There are 15 residues in the CDR3. The germline CDR1 and CDR2 sequences are SNHLY and FYNNEI. The CDR3, as DNA: TGTGCCGGCTCCCCCGGGAGAGGTGGCGGCTACGAGCAGTACTTC. This sequence encodes CAGSPGRGGGYEQYF.

The chain links TRBV6-5 to TRBJ1-6; D ambiguous. V lost 0 bases and J lost 7, with 10 bases in between. Germline lookup yields CDR1 MNHEY and CDR2 SVGAGI. There are 15 residues in the CDR3. The CDR3 region is CASSYSDLANSPLHF. In nucleotides, the CDR3 is TGTGCCAGCAGTTACTCGGACCTAGCGAATTCACCCCTCCACTTT.

J is TRBJ2-7 and V is TRBV29-1, with 8 bases fitting TRBD1. The germline CDR1 and CDR2 sequences are SQVTM and ANQGSEA. With 1 base clipped from V and 3 bases from J, the junction kept 5 bases outside the gene matches. CDR3 size: 14 residues. The chain's CDR3 is CSVEVPGGRYEQYF. The DNA for the CDR3 is TGCAGCGTTGAAGTACCAGGGGGCCGCTACGAGCAGTACTTC.

This chain uses TRBV7-9 with TRBJ2-3; 13 bases are shared with TRBD2. The CDR3 has 15 residues. V lost 6 bases to trimming and J lost 5 bases; unmatched junction nucleotides: 5. Germline V gene data show CDR1 as SEHNR and CDR2 as FQNEAQ (reference sequence). CDR3 DNA sequence: TGTGCCAGCAGACTAGCGGGAGGGCCCGTAGATACGCAGTATTTT. This translates into CASRLAGGPVDTQYF.

This rearrangement joins TRBV30 to TRBJ1-2; the D is unclear. Germline lookup yields CDR1 GTSNPN and CDR2 SVGIG (reference sequence). Trimming stripped 1 base from V and 2 bases from J, with 11 bases between. The CDR3 spans 14 residues. The CDR3 DNA follows: TGTGCCTGGAGTGCCATGGGGAGCAACTATGGCTACACCTTC. It encodes CAWSAMGSNYGYTF.

This chain uses TRBV7-9 with TRBJ2-5; D possibly corresponds to TRBD1 (6 bases). Germline lookup yields CDR1 SEHNR and CDR2 FQNEAQ (reference sequence). V was clipped by 5 bases and J by 5 bases, with 15 bases between them. This CDR3 comprises 14 residues. The chain's CDR3 is CASSPQGLTETQYF. The CDR3 DNA follows: TGTGCCAGCAGCCCCCAGGGGCTCACGGAGACCCAGTACTTC.

Details on this clone: The junction shows a germline mismatch at one end, possibly a read error. This chain uses TRBV7-7 with TRBJ2-2, with D possibly being TRBD1 (6 bases). The CDR3 is 15 residues long. Germline V gene data show CDR1 as SSHAT and CDR2 as FNYEAQ (reference sequence). The CDR3 DNA follows: TGTGCTAGCAGCTTTACACAGGGAGACACCGGGGAGCTGTTTTTT. Translation: CASSFTQGDTGELFF.

The chain combines TRBV9 with TRBJ2-3; 7 bases are a match to TRBD2. CDR1 is SGDLS and CDR2 is YYNGEE in the germline V gene. There are 15 residues in the CDR3. The trim removed 0 bases at V and 3 bases at J, leaving 4 bases unmatched. The CDR3 DNA follows: TGTGCCAGCAGCGTAGGTCGGCGGGGGACAGATACGCAGTATTTT. Encoded protein: CASSVGRRGTDTQYF.

V usage is TRBV29-1 and J usage is TRBJ2-3; possibly TRBD2 for D (7 bases). The CDR3 totals 13 residues. Germline V gene lookup returns CDR1 SQVTM and CDR2 ANQGSEA. V was trimmed by 5 bases and J by 2 bases, leaving 11 bases between them. The chain's CDR3 is CSVRRGLTDTQYF. The CDR3 nucleotides are TGCAGCGTTAGGCGGGGGCTCACAGATACGCAGTATTTT.

The chain has TRBV19 and TRBJ2-1, with D possibly matching TRBD1 (5 bases). Germline CDR1 LNHDA, CDR2 SQIVND (reference sequence). The CDR3 has 12 amino acids. V lost 1 base and J lost 9, with 7 bases in between. In nucleotides, the CDR3 is TGTGCCAGTAGTATAGCAGGGATTGAGCAGTTCTTC. Translation: CASSIAGIEQFF.

The rearrangement uses TRBV5-4 and TRBJ2-3, with TRBD1 identical over 9 bases. This CDR3 has 16 residues. V lost 4 bases to trimming and J lost 3 bases; unmatched junction nucleotides: 9. CDR1 and CDR2 (germline): SGHNT, YYREEE (reference sequence). CDR3 residues: CASSPGTGQKTDTQYF. The CDR3 bases are TGTGCCAGCAGCCCAGGGACAGGGCAAAAAACAGATACGCAGTATTTT.

The rearrangement uses TRBV5-4 and TRBJ1-2; 7 nucleotides agree with TRBD1. CDR1 SGHNT and CDR2 YYREEE come from the germline V gene (reference sequence). The trim removed 2 bases at V and 2 bases at J, leaving 3 bases unmatched. The CDR3 is 14 amino acids. CDR3 sequence (DNA): TGTGCCAGCAGCTTCCGGGACAGCAACTATGGCTACACCTTC. This sequence encodes CASSFRDSNYGYTF. Drawing the rest from reference TRBV5-4 and TRBJ1-2, the complete variable domain is ETGVTQSPTHLIKTRGQQVTLRCSSQSGHNTVSWYQQALGQGPQFIFQYYREEENGRGNFPPRFSGLQFPNYSSELNVNALELDDSALYLCASSFRDSNYGYTFGSGTRLTVV.

The gene calls are TRBV28 and TRBJ2-5; 14 bases are shared with TRBD2. J gave up 7 bases and V 6 bases, and 13 bases lay outside the gene matches. Germline V CDR1 and CDR2: MDHEN, SYDVKM. The CDR3 contains 17 residues. CDR3 DNA sequence: TGTGCCAGCAGCTCGCCAGGACTAGCGGGGGGCCGGGGGACCCAGTACTTC. It encodes CASSSPGLAGGRGTQYF.

The chain recombines TRBV4-1 with TRBJ2-7, with 7 bases matching TRBD1. This CDR3 region has 16 residues. Trimming at V came to 5 bases and at J to 3 bases, leaving 13 bases not matched to a gene. Per germline, CDR1 MGHRA and CDR2 YSYEKL. The chain's CDR3 is CASSTFPGGRIYEQYF. The DNA for the CDR3 is TGCGCCAGCAGCACCTTCCCAGGGGGAAGAATCTACGAGCAGTACTTC.